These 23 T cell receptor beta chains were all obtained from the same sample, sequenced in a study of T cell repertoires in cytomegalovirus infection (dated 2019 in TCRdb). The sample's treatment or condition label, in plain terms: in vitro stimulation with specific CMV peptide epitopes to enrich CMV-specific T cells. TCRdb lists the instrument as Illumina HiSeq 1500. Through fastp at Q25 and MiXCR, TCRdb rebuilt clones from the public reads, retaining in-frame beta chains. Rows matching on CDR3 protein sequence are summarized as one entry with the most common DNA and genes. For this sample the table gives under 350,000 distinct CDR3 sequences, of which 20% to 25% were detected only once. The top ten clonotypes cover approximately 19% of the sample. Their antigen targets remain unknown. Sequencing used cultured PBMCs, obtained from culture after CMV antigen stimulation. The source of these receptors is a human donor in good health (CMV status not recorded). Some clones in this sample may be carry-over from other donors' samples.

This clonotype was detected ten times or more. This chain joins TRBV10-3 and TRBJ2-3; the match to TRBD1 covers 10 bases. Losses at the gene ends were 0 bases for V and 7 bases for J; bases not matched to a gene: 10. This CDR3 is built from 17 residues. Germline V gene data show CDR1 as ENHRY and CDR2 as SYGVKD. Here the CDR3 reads CAISESGTGQGQHTQYF. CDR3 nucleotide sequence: TGTGCCATCAGTGAGTCGGGAACGGGACAGGGGCAACATACGCAGTATTTT.

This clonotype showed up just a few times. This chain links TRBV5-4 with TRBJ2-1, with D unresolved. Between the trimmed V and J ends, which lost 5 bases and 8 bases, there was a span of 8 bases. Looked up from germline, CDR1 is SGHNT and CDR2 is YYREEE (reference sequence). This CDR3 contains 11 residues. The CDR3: CASSSGHEQFF. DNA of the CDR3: TGTGCCAGCAGTTCCGGACATGAGCAGTTCTTC.

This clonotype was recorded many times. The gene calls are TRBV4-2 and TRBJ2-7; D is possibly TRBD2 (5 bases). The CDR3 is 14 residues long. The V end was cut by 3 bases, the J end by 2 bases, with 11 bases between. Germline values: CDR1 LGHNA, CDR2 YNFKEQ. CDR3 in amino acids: CASSHTLAPYEQYF. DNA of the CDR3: TGTGCCAGCAGCCATACGCTAGCTCCCTACGAGCAGTACTTC.

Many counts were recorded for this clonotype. CDR3: CASSSGRMYF. The CDR3 DNA follows: TGTGCCAGCAGCTCCGGGAGAATGTATTTT. The chain uses TRBV7-9 and TRBJ2-3; D may be TRBD2 (6 bases). The CDR3 length is 10 residues. The V end lost 4 bases, the J end lost 14 bases, and 10 bases lay between the germline ends. CDR1 is SEHNR, CDR2 FQNEAQ, per germline (reference sequence).

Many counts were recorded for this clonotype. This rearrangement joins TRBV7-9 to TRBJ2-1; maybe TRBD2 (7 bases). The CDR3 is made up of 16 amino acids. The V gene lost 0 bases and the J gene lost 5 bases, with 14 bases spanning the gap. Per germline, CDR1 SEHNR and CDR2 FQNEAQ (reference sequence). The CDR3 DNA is TGTGCCAGCAGCTTAGCGGCGGGGGACATCAACAATGAGCAGTTCTTC. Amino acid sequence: CASSLAAGDINNEQFF.

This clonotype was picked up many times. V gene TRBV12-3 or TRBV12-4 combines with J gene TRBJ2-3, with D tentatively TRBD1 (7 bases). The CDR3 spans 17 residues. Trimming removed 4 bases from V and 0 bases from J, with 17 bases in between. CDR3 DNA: TGTGCCAGCAGTTCGGGGGACAGATTCCCAAGCACAGATACGCAGTATTTT. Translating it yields CASSSGDRFPSTDTQYF.

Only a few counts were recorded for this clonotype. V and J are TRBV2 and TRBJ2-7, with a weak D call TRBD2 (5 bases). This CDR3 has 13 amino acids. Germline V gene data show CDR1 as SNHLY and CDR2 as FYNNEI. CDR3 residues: CASTFREGGEQYV. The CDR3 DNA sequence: TGTGCGAGCACATTCCGGGAAGGTGGCGAGCAGTACGTC.

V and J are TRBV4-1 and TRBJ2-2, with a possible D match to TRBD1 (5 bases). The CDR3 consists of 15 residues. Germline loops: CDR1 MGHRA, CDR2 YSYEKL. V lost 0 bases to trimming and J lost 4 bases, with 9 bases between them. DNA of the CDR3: TGCGCCAGCAGCCAAGACAGGGCGTCCACCGGGGAGCTGTTTTTT. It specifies CASSQDRASTGELFF.

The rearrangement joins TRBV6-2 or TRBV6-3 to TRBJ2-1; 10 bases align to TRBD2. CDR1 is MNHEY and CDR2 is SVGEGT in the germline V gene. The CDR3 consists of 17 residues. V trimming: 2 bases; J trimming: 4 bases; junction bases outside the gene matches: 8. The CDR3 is CASSYTLAGERYNEQFF. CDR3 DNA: TGTGCCAGCAGTTACACGCTAGCGGGAGAGAGGTACAATGAGCAGTTCTTC.

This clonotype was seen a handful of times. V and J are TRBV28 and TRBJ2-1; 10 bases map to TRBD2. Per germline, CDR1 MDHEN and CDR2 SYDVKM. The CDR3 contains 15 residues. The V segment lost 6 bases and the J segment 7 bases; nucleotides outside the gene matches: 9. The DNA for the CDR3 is TGTGCCAGCAGCCCTACGGGACTAGCGTGGAATGAGCAGTTCTTC. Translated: CASSPTGLAWNEQFF.

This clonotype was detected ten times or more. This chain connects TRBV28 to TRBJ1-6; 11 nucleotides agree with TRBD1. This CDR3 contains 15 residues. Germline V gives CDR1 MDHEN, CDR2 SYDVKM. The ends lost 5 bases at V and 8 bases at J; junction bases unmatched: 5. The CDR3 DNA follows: TGTGCCAGCAGTCTTTGGACAGGGGGCGATTCACCCCTCCACTTT. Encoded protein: CASSLWTGGDSPLHF.

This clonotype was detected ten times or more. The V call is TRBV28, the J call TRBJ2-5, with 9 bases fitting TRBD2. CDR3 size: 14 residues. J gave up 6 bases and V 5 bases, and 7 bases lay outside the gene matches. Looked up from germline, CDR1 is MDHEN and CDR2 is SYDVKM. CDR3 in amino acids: CASSPQREAKTQYF. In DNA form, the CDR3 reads TGTGCCAGCAGTCCTCAGCGGGAGGCGAAGACCCAGTACTTC.

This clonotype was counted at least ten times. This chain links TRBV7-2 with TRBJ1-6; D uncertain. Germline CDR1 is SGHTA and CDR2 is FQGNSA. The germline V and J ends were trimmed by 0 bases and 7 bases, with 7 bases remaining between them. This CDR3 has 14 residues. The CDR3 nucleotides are TGTGCCAGCAGCTTAGCGACCAGAAATTCACCCCTCCACTTT. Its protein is CASSLATRNSPLHF. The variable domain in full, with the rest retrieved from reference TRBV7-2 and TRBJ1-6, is GAGVSQSPSNKVTEKGKDVELRCDPISGHTALYWYRQSLGQGLEFLIYFQGNSAPDKSGLPSDRFSAERTGGSVSTLTIQRTQQEDSAVYLCASSLATRNSPLHFGNGTRLTVT.

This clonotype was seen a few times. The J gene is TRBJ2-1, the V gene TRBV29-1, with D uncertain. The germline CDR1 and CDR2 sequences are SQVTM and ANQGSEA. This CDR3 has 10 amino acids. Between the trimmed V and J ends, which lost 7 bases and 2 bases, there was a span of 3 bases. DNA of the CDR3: TGCAGCGGCGCCTACAATGAGCAGTTCTTC. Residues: CSGAYNEQFF.

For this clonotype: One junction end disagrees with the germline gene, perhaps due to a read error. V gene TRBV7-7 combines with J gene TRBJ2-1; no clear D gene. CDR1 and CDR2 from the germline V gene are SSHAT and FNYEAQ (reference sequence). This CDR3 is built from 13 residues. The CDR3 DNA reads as TGTGCTAGCAGCATCGACATTAGCTATGAGCAGGTCTTC. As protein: CASSIDISYEQVF.

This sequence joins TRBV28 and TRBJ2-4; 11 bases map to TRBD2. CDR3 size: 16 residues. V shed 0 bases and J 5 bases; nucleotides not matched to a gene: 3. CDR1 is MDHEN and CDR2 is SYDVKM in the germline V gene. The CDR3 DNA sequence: TGTGCCAGCAGTTTATGGACTAGCGGGATGGAAAACATTCAGTACTTC. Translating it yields CASSLWTSGMENIQYF.

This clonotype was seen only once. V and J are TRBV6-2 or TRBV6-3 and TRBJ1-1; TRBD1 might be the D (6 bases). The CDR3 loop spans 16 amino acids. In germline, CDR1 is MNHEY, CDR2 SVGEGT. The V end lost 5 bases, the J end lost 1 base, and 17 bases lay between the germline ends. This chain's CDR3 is CASSPSRTVRNTEAFF. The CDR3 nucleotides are TGTGCCAGCAGTCCATCCAGGACAGTTAGGAACACTGAAGCTTTCTTT.

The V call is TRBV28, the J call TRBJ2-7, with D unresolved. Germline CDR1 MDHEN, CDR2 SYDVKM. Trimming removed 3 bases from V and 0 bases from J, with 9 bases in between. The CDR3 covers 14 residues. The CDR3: CASSLGSPSYEQYF. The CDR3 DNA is TGTGCCAGCAGTTTGGGCAGCCCCTCCTACGAGCAGTACTTC. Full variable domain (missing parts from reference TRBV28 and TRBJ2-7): DVKVTQSSRYLVKRTGEKVFLECVQDMDHENMFWYRQDPGLGLRLIYFSYDVKMKEKGDIPEGYSVSREKKERFSLILESASTNQTSMYLCASSLGSPSYEQYFGPGTRLTVT.

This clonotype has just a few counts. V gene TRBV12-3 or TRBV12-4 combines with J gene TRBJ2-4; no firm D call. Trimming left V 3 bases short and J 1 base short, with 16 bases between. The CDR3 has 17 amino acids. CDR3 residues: CASSFRARRWAKNIQYF. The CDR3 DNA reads TGTGCCAGCAGTTTCCGGGCCCGGCGGTGGGCCAAAAACATTCAGTACTTC.

CDR3: CASSVEGGSTEAFF. DNA for the CDR3: TGTGCCAGCAGCGTAGAAGGAGGTTCGACTGAAGCTTTCTTT. The rearrangement uses TRBV9 and TRBJ1-1; D is unresolved. The CDR3 covers 14 residues. Germline CDR1 and CDR2: SGDLS and YYNGEE. V was shortened by 0 bases and J by 5 bases, with 11 bases between the two germline ends. The full variable domain, rest sourced from reference TRBV9 and TRBJ1-1, is DSGVTQTPKHLITATGQRVTLRCSPRSGDLSVYWYQQSLDQGLQFLIQYYNGEERAKGNILERFSAQQFPDLHSELNLSSLELGDSALYFCASSVEGGSTEAFFGQGTRLTVV.

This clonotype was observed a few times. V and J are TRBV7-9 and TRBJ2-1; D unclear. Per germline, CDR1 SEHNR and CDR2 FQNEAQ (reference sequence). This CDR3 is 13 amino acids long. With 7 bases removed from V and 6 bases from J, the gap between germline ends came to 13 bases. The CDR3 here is CASTFVIGNEQFF. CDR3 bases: TGTGCCAGCACCTTCGTGATAGGCAATGAGCAGTTCTTC. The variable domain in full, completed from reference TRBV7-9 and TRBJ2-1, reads DTGVSQNPRHKITKRGQNVTFRCDPISEHNRLYWYRQTLGQGPEFLTYFQNEAQLEKSRLLSDRFSAERPKGSFSTLEIQRTEQGDSAMYLCASTFVIGNEQFFGPGTRLTVL.

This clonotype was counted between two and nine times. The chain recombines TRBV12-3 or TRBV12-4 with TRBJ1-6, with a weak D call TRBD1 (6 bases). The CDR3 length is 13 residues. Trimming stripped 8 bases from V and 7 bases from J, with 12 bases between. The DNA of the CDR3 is TGTGCCAGCCGGGACACTGGGAATTCACCCCTCCACTTT. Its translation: CASRDTGNSPLHF.

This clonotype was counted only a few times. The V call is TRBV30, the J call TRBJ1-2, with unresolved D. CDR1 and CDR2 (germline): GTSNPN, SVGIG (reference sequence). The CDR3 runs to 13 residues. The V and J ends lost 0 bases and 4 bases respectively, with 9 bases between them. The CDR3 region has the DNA TGTGCCTGGAGTGTATCCCAGAGCTATGGCTACACCTTC. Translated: CAWSVSQSYGYTF.